This T cell receptor beta chain is drawn from a study of metastatic and nonmetastatic thyroid tumors. Overall study context: Malignant thyroid and benign thyroid patients provided blood and tumor or nodule tissue whose repertoires were compared.

Per the original methods: The study built a papillary thyroid cancer distant-metastasis classifier from CDR3 differences across clinicopathological groups. MiXCR re-clonotyped the PCR reads for TCRdb. These V and J calls are TCRdb output, not the study's own analysis. Here the sample spans over 25,000 clones, 15% to 20% being singletons. Study conclusions and caveats: Malignant thyroid tumors reportedly exceeded benign nodules significantly in TCR beta diversity, with the difference appearing in blood and tumor.

The CDR3 contains 13 residues. Germline V lookup: CDR1 SGHNT, CDR2 YYREEE (reference sequence). With 2 bases removed from V and 11 bases from J, the gap between germline ends came to 14 bases. Among the patients, none had received any treatment before thyroid surgery. In regard to this clone: Its antigen is currently unknown. A much larger clonotype is one base distant, so this may be a read error.

Sequencing used blood. The genes are TRBV5-4 and TRBJ1-5; D not resolved. This TCR came from a female donor with papillary thyroid cancer or a benign thyroid nodule (not recorded which). Some clones in this sample may be carry-over from other donors' samples. The CDR3 is CASSFEGLQTQHF. Written as DNA, the CDR3 is TGTGCCAGCAGCTTTGAGGGATTACAGACCCAGCATTTT. The full variable domain, rest sourced from reference TRBV5-4 and TRBJ1-5, is ETGVTQSPTHLIKTRGQQVTLRCSSQSGHNTVSWYQQALGQGPQFIFQYYREEENGRGNFPPRFSGLQFPNYSSELNVNALELDDSALYLCASSFEGLQTQHFGDGTRLSIL.